The clone carrying this TCR beta chain has just a few counts. Looked up from germline, CDR1 is LGHDT and CDR2 is YNNKEL (reference sequence). This CDR3 is built from 16 residues. Trimming at V came to 4 bases and at J to 4 bases, leaving 7 bases not matched to a gene. The data were taken from a study of identical twins. MiXCR, applied by TCRdb to the 5' RACE reads, yields one record per CDR3 protein. The sample has fewer than 550,000 distinct CDR3 sequences, more than 13% seen once. These data also featured in a second study, about yellow fever vaccine responses in identical twins.

The sequencing sample was made of CD4+ T cells sorted from blood. The TCR comes from a woman aged 18-29 years in good health. The chain is built from TRBV3-1 and TRBJ2-1; 10 bases fit TRBD2. CDR3 nucleotide sequence: TGTGCCAGCAGCCCGTGGACTAGCGGAGATTACAATGAGCAGTTCTTC. Its translation is CASSPWTSGDYNEQFF.